Listed here are 13 T cell receptor beta chains from one sample, sequenced in a study of beta chain features in type 1 diabetes. General study points: Moderately but significantly shorter TCRB CDR3s were found in Type 1 diabetes patients in all four CD4+ subsets.

The antigens of these receptors remain unknown. Isolated RNA was reverse transcribed in full, so expressed TCRB transcripts were sequenced. Repertoires were generated with immunoSEQ multiplex PCR, while TCRdb's copy carries only in-frame clones and drops some. There are fewer than 300,000 clones in the sample; roughly 11% occur only once, and roughly 0.017% lies in the top ten. The sample was naive CD4+ T cells from blood. The source is a man younger than 40 with type 1 diabetes.

The chain joins TRBV5-6 to TRBJ1-5; TRBD1 matches 7 bases. Germline V gene data show CDR1 as SGHDT and CDR2 as YYEEEE. With V trimmed by 7 bases and J by 5 bases, 15 bases remained unmatched. The CDR3 sequence is 16 residues long. Here the CDR3 DNA reads TGTGCCAGCGGCCAGTCCGGGACAGTCGCCGATCAGCCCCAGCATTTT. Translation gives CASGQSGTVADQPQHF.

The chain has TRBV5-1 and TRBJ2-7, with D possibly TRBD2 on 5 matching bases. The CDR3 totals 16 residues. Trimming took off 4 bases at V and 3 bases at J, with 20 bases between the two ends. Germline values: CDR1 SGHRS, CDR2 YFSETQ. In DNA form, the CDR3 reads TGCGCCAGCAGCCGTGTATTAGGCGGGCTGAACTACGAGCAGTACTTC. It yields the protein CASSRVLGGLNYEQYF.

CDR3 bases: TGTGCCAGCAGCGTAGAAGGGCGGGACAATCAGCCCCAGCATTTT. Its translation: CASSVEGRDNQPQHF. This rearrangement joins TRBV9 to TRBJ1-5; D is unresolved. V lost 0 bases and J lost 3, with 10 bases in between. Germline assignment: CDR1 SGDLS and CDR2 YYNGEE. The CDR3 runs 15 residues.

This clone has more than one count but fewer than ten. This chain joins TRBV5-1 and TRBJ2-7; 7 nucleotides line up with TRBD1. This CDR3 contains 13 residues. Germline V lookup: CDR1 SGHRS, CDR2 YFSETQ. V lost 3 bases, J lost 5 bases, and 5 bases stayed unmatched. Here the CDR3 reads CASSYNGQDEQYF. CDR3 in DNA: TGCGCCAGCAGCTACAATGGACAGGACGAGCAGTACTTC.

The chain carries TRBV7-9 and TRBJ2-1; tentatively, D is TRBD2 (6 bases). There are 13 residues in the CDR3. Germline assignment: CDR1 SEHNR and CDR2 FQNEAQ (reference sequence). V was cut by 5 bases and J by 5 bases, with 10 bases left in between. The CDR3 DNA sequence: TGTGCCAGCAGCCGCGGGACCCACAATGAGCAGTTCTTC. Encoded protein: CASSRGTHNEQFF.

J is TRBJ2-4 and V is TRBV6-6; a possible D gene is TRBD2 (5 bases). CDR3 length equals 12 residues. V was trimmed by 4 bases and J by 10 bases, leaving 11 bases between them. Per germline, CDR1 MNHNY and CDR2 SVGAGI (reference sequence). CDR3 amino acids: CASSSNEGIQYF. The CDR3, as DNA: TGTGCCAGCAGTTCAAACGAGGGAATTCAGTACTTC.

In this sample, this clone turned up a few times. The chain combines TRBV7-2 with TRBJ1-5; D unclear. Between the trimmed V and J ends, which lost 2 bases and 4 bases, there was a span of 6 bases. The CDR3 runs 13 residues. Per the germline V gene, CDR1 is SGHTA and CDR2 is FQGNSA. The CDR3 sequence: CASSLFGNQPQHF. CDR3 bases: TGTGCCAGCAGCTTATTCGGTAATCAGCCCCAGCATTTT. The complete variable domain, with remaining parts taken from reference TRBV7-2 and TRBJ1-5, reads GAGVSQSPSNKVTEKGKDVELRCDPISGHTALYWYRQSLGQGLEFLIYFQGNSAPDKSGLPSDRFSAERTGGSVSTLTIQRTQQEDSAVYLCASSLFGNQPQHFGDGTRLSIL.

This clone was recorded once. The chain uses TRBV4-1 and TRBJ1-6; TRBD1 is a possible D gene (5 bases). V dropped 0 bases and J dropped 0 bases, with 12 bases sitting between them. The CDR3 spans 18 residues. Germline CDR1 is MGHRA and CDR2 is YSYEKL. In DNA, the CDR3 is TGCGCCAGCAGCCAAGAAAGACAGAACAGCTCCTATAATTCACCCCTCCACTTT. Translated: CASSQERQNSSYNSPLHF.

V usage is TRBV29-1 and J usage is TRBJ2-7; D perhaps matches TRBD2 (7 bases). CDR1 and CDR2 (germline): SQVTM, ANQGSEA. The length of the CDR3 is 13 residues. Trimming removed 4 bases at V and 4 bases at J, with 14 bases between. The CDR3 here is CSVAGGGRYEQYF. The CDR3, as DNA: TGCAGCGTTGCTGGCGGGGGCAGATACGAGCAGTACTTC.

The genes are TRBV10-2 and TRBJ1-4; D remains unclear. CDR3 length equals 12 residues. The V gene lost 8 bases and the J gene lost 2 bases, with 6 bases spanning the gap. Germline V gene data show CDR1 as WSHSY and CDR2 as SAAADI. The CDR3 DNA is TGCGCCAGCGGAGGGACTAATGAAAAACTGTTTTTT. It is translated as CASGGTNEKLFF.

The CDR3 nucleotides are TGTGCCAGCAGTTTAGGACAGTACAATCAGCCCCAGCATTTT. Translated: CASSLGQYNQPQHF. V usage is TRBV28 and J usage is TRBJ1-5; maybe TRBD1 (6 bases). Germline CDR1 reads MDHEN; CDR2 reads SYDVKM. This CDR3 is 14 amino acids long. V gave up 2 bases and J gave up 3 bases, with 8 bases separating them.

J is TRBJ2-3 and V is TRBV4-2; 8 bases line up with TRBD1. J was trimmed by 7 bases and V by 4 bases; bases with no gene match: 13. Germline loops: CDR1 LGHNA, CDR2 YNFKEQ. This CDR3 spans 16 amino acids. This CDR3 is CASSPRQGSRAHTQYF. In DNA form, the CDR3 reads TGTGCCAGCAGCCCGCGACAGGGGTCCCGCGCACATACGCAGTATTTT.

The sample holds a few counts of this clone. The V and J genes are TRBV5-4 and TRBJ2-3, with TRBD2 matching 16 bases. V lost 4 bases to trimming and J lost 0 bases; unmatched junction nucleotides: 5. CDR3 size: 18 residues. The germline gives CDR1 SGHNT, CDR2 YYREEE (reference sequence). The CDR3, as DNA: TGTGCCAGCAGCGCAGGGACTAGCGGGGGGGCTAGCACAGATACGCAGTATTTT. It codes for CASSAGTSGGASTDTQYF. The full variable domain, completed using reference TRBV5-4 and TRBJ2-3, is ETGVTQSPTHLIKTRGQQVTLRCSSQSGHNTVSWYQQALGQGPQFIFQYYREEENGRGNFPPRFSGLQFPNYSSELNVNALELDDSALYLCASSAGTSGGASTDTQYFGPGTRLTVL.